This record concerns one T cell receptor (beta chain) sequence. Germline CDR1 reads MNHEY; CDR2 reads SVGAGI. Deletions cut 10 bases from V and 10 bases from J, with 16 bases between. The CDR3 loop spans 11 amino acids. For sequencing, patients were chosen who had shown expansion of CD8+CD57+ cells by flow cytometry. The template used for profiling TCR beta VDJ and CDR3 was genomic DNA. TCRdb ran MiXCR on the reads and lists one entry per CDR3 protein. The sample holds under 350,000 distinct CDR3 sequences; about three fifths are singletons and the top ten take 1% to 1.5%. These data belong to a study of CD8+CD57+ T cells in acquired aplastic anemia. Study as a whole: Sorted CD4+ and CD8+ cells yielded roughly 3.5 ug of DNA on average.

The rearrangement uses TRBV6-5 and TRBJ2-5; the D gene is possibly TRBD2 (5 bases). The TCR comes from a human donor with aplastic anemia. Input material: sorted CD4+, CD8+, or CD8+CD57+ T cells (not recorded which) from PBMCs. CDR3 region: CATRPRGSQYF. The CDR3 region has the DNA TGTGCCACCAGACCCCGGGGTAGCCAGTACTTC.